One and the same sample provided the 8 T cell receptor beta chains below, sequenced in a study of neurological immune-mediated disorders. As for time point: longitudinal time-point 3. TCRdb called the 5' RACE reads again in MiXCR, with one record for every CDR3 protein. The table lists around 42,000 distinct CDR3 sequences, about 13% of them singletons. The sample was PBMCs. The receptors come from a man aged 30 to 39 in good health.

This clonotype has ten or more counts. The gene calls are TRBV2 and TRBJ2-1; no clear D. This CDR3 has 14 residues. Deletions cut 8 bases from V and 5 bases from J, with 16 bases between. CDR1 is SNHLY and CDR2 is FYNNEI in the germline V gene. CDR3 residues: CASVSDFKDNEQFF. As DNA, the CDR3 is TGTGCCAGCGTGAGCGACTTCAAGGACAATGAGCAGTTCTTC.

This clonotype showed up many times. The V and J genes are TRBV29-1 and TRBJ1-1; no definite D call. Trimming pared 5 bases from V and 4 bases from J, leaving 5 bases between. CDR3 length: 10 amino acids. In germline, CDR1 is SQVTM, CDR2 ANQGSEA. CDR3 sequence reads: CSVSGTEAFF. CDR3 coding DNA: TGCAGCGTTTCAGGCACTGAAGCTTTCTTT.

This clonotype was counted at least ten times. The chain has TRBV5-1 and TRBJ2-2; 8 bases are shared with TRBD2. V lost 4 bases, J lost 1 base, and 6 bases stayed unmatched. The V gene's germline CDR1 is SGHRS and CDR2 YFSETQ. The CDR3 totals 16 residues. The CDR3 DNA is TGCGCCAGCAGCGAACTAGCGGTTGGGAACACCGGGGAGCTGTTTTTT. Encoded protein: CASSELAVGNTGELFF.

This clonotype was seen at least ten times. The J gene is TRBJ2-4, the V gene TRBV2; D may be TRBD1 (5 bases). The CDR3 covers 16 residues. The ends were cut back, 1 base at V and 6 bases at J, with 16 bases in the middle. The V gene's germline CDR1 is SNHLY and CDR2 FYNNEI. The CDR3 bases are TGTGCCAGCAGTGAAGTAGGCAGGGCGAGTATAAACATTCAGTACTTC. Protein sequence: CASSEVGRASINIQYF. Together with reference TRBV2 and TRBJ2-4, the CDR3 gives the full variable domain: EPEVTQTPSHQVTQMGQEVILRCVPISNHLYFYWYRQILGQKVEFLVSFYNNEISEKSEIFDDQFSVERPDGSNFTLKIRSTKLEDSAMYFCASSEVGRASINIQYFGAGTRLSVL.

In this sample, this clonotype turned up many times. The rearrangement links TRBV7-2 to TRBJ2-5; the match to TRBD2 covers 7 bases. Germline values: CDR1 SGHTA, CDR2 FQGNSA. After removal of 6 bases from V and 2 bases from J, the junction contained 9 bases not matched to a gene. This CDR3 is built from 15 residues. In DNA form, the CDR3 reads TGTGCCAGCAGGCGACGGGGGGTTCAACAAGAGACCCAGTACTTC. Translated: CASRRRGVQQETQYF.

Ten or more counts support this clonotype. V usage is TRBV28 and J usage is TRBJ1-3; possibly TRBD1 for D (5 bases). The CDR3 is 12 amino acids. The germline gives CDR1 MDHEN, CDR2 SYDVKM. V shed 11 bases and J shed 0 bases, with 8 bases lying between them. CDR3 DNA sequence: TGTGCCGCGAGGGGCTCTGGAAACACCATATATTTT. It encodes CAARGSGNTIYF.

This clonotype was detected many times. V is TRBV7-2 and J is TRBJ1-5, with D uncertain. Germline assignment: CDR1 SGHTA and CDR2 FQGNSA. The CDR3 is 15 amino acids. V was trimmed by 5 bases and J by 0 bases, leaving 11 bases between them. The CDR3 loop reads CASSPGRVSNQPQHF. As DNA, the CDR3 is TGTGCCAGCAGCCCCGGACGGGTTAGCAATCAGCCCCAGCATTTT.

The rearrangement joins TRBV13 to TRBJ2-1; TRBD2 matches at 14 bases. This CDR3 comprises 18 residues. V lost 4 bases and J lost 4; bases outside the gene matches: 9. Germline V gene data show CDR1 as PRHDT and CDR2 as FYEKMQ (reference sequence). The CDR3 sequence: CASSSGLAGAWEYNEQFF. In DNA form, the CDR3 reads TGTGCCAGCAGCTCGGGACTAGCGGGAGCGTGGGAATACAATGAGCAGTTCTTC.